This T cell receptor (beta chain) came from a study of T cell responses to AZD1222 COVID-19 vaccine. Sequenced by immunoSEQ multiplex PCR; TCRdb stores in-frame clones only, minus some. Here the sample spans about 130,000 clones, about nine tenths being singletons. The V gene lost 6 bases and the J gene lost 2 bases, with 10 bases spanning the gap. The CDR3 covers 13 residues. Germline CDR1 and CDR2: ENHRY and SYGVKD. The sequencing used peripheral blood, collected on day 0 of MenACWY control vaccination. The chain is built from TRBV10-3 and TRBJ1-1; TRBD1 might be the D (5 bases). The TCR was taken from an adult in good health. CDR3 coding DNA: TGTGCCATCAGGATCGACAGAAACACTGAAGCTTTCTTT. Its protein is CAIRIDRNTEAFF.